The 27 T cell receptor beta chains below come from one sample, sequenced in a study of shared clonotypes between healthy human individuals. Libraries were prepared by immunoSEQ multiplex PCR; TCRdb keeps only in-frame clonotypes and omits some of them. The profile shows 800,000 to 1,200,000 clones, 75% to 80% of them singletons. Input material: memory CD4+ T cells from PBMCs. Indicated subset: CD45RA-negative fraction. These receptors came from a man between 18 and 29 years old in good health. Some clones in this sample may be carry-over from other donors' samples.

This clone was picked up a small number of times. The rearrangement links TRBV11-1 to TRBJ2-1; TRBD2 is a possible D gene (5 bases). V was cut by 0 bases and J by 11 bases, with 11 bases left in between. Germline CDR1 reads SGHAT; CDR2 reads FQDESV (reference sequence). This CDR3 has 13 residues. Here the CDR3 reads CASSLADRGKQFF. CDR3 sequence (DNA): TGTGCCAGCAGCTTAGCCGACCGGGGTAAGCAGTTCTTC.

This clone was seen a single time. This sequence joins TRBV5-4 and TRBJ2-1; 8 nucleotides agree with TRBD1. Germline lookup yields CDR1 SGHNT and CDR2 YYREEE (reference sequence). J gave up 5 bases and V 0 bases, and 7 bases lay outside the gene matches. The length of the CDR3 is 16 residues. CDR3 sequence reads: CASSLVSQGGHNEQFF. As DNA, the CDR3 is TGTGCCAGCAGCTTGGTTTCACAGGGGGGACACAATGAGCAGTTCTTC.

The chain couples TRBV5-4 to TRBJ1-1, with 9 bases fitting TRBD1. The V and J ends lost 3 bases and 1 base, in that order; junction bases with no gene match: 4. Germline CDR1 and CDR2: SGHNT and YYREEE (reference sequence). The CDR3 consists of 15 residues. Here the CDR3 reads CASSSLTGGNTEAFF. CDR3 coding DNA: TGTGCCAGCAGCTCCCTGACAGGGGGGAACACTGAAGCTTTCTTT.

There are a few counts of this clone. The CDR3 protein is CASSLDSPYGYTF. For the CDR3, the DNA is TGCGCCAGCAGCTTGGACAGTCCCTATGGCTACACCTTC. The genes are TRBV5-1 and TRBJ1-2; the D is unclear. Germline V gives CDR1 SGHRS, CDR2 YFSETQ. There are 13 residues in the CDR3. Trimming pared 0 bases from V and 4 bases from J, leaving 7 bases between.

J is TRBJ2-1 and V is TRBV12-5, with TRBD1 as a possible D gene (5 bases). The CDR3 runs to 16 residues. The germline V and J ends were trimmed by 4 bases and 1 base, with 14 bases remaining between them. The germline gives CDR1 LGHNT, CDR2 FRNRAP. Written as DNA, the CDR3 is TGTGCTAGTGGTTCTTCAGGGTCTGTTTCCTACAATGAGCAGTTCTTC. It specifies CASGSSGSVSYNEQFF.

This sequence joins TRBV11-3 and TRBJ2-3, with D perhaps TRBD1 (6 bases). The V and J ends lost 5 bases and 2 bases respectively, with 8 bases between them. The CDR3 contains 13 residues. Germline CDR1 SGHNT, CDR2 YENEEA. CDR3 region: CASSKGVTDTQYF. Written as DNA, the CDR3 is TGTGCCAGCAGCAAGGGGGTCACAGATACGCAGTATTTT.

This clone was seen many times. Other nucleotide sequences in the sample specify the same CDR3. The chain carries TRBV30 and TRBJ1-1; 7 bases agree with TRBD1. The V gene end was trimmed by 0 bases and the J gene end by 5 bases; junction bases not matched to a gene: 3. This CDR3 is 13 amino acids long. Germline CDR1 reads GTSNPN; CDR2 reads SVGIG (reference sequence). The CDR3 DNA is TGTGCCTGGAGTGTACAGGGGAGGACTGAAGCTTTCTTT. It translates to CAWSVQGRTEAFF. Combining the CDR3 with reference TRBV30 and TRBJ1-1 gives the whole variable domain SQTIHQWPATLVQPVGSPLSLECTVEGTSNPNLYWYRQAAGRGLQLLFYSVGIGQISSEVPQNLSASRPQDRQFILSSKKLLLSDSGFYLCAWSVQGRTEAFFGQGTRLTVV.

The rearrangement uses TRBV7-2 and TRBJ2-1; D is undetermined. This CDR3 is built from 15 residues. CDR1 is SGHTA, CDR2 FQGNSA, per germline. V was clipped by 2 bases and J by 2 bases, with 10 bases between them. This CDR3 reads CASSLLTGPYNEQFF. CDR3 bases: TGTGCCAGCAGCTTATTAACCGGACCCTACAATGAGCAGTTCTTC.

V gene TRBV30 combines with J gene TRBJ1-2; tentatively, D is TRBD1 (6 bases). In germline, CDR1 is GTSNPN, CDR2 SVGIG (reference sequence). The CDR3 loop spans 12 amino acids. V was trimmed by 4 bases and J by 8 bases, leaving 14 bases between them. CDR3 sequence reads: CAWTHGGGGYTF. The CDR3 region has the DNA TGTGCCTGGACCCATGGGGGCGGCGGCTACACCTTC. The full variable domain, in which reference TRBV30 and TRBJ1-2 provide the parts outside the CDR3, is SQTIHQWPATLVQPVGSPLSLECTVEGTSNPNLYWYRQAAGRGLQLLFYSVGIGQISSEVPQNLSASRPQDRQFILSSKKLLLSDSGFYLCAWTHGGGGYTFGSGTRLTVV.

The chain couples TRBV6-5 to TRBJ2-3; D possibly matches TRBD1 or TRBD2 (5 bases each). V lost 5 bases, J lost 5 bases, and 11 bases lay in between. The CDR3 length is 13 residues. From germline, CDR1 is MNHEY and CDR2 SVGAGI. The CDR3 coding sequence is TGTGCCAGCAGTCCCCGAGGGGTAGATACGCAGTATTTT. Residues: CASSPRGVDTQYF.

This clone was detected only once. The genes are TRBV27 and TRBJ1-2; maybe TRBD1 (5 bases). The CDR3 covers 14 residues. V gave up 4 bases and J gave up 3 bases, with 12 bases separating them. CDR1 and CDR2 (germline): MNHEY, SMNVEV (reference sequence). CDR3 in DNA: TGTGCCAGCAGTTACAACGGGGCGGACTATGGCTACACCTTC. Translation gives CASSYNGADYGYTF.

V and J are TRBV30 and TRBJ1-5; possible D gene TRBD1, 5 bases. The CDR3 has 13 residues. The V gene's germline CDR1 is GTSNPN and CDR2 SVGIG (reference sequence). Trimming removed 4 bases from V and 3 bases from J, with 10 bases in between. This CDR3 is CAWTRDLNQPQHF. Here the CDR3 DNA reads TGTGCCTGGACCCGGGACCTCAATCAGCCCCAGCATTTT.

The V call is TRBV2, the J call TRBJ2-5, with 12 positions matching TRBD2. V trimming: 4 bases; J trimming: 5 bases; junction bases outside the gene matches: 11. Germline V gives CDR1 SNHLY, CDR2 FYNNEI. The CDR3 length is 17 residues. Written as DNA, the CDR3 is TGTGCCAGCAGTGGGGGGACTAGCGGGCGCGATGGGGAGACCCAGTACTTC. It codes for CASSGGTSGRDGETQYF.

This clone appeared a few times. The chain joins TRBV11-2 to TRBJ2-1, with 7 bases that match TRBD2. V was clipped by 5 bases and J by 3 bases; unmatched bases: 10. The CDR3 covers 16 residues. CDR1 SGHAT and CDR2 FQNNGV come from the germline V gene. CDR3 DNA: TGTGCCAGCAGCCTTCTAGCGGAGAAGATCTACAATGAGCAGTTCTTC. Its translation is CASSLLAEKIYNEQFF. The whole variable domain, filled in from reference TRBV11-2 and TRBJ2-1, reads EAGVAQSPRYKIIEKRQSVAFWCNPISGHATLYWYQQILGQGPKLLIQFQNNGVVDDSQLPKDRFSAERLKGVDSTLKIQPAKLEDSAVYLCASSLLAEKIYNEQFFGPGTRLTVL.

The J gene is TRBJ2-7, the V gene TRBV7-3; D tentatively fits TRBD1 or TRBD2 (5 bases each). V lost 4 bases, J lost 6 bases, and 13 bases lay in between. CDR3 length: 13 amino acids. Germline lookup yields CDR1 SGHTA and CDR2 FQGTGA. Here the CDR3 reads CASSSTPGREQYF. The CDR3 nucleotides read TGTGCCAGCAGCTCCACCCCGGGGCGCGAGCAGTACTTC.

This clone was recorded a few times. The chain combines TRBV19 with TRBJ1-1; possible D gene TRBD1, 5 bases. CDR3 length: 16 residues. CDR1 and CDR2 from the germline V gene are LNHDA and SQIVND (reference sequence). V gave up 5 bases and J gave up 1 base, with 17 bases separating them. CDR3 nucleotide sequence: TGTGCCAGTAGTCTGGGACGCCCCCGGTCGAACACTGAAGCTTTCTTT. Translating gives CASSLGRPRSNTEAFF.

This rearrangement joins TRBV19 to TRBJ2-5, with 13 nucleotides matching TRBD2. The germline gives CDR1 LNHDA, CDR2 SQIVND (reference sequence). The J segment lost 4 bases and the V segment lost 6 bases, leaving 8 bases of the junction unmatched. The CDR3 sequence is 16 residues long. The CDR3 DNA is TGTGCCAGTAGCCAGGGACTAGCGGGATTCGGAGAGACCCAGTACTTC. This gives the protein CASSQGLAGFGETQYF.

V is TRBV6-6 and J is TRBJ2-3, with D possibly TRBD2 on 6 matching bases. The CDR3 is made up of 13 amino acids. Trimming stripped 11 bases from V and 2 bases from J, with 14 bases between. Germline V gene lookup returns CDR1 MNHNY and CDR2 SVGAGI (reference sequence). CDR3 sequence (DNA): TGTGCCGGGGGGAGCGGATACACAGATACGCAGTATTTT. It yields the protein CAGGSGYTDTQYF.

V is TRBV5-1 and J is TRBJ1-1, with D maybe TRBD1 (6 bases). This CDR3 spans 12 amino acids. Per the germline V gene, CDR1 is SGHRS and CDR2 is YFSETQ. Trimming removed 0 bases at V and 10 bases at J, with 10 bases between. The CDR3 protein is CASSLGKGVAFF. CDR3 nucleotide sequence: TGCGCCAGCAGCTTGGGTAAGGGGGTAGCTTTCTTT.

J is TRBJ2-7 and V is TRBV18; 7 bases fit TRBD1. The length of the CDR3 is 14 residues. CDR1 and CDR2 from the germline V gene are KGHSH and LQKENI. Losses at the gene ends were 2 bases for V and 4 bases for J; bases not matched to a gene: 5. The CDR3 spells CASSPETGQYEQYF. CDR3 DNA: TGTGCCAGCTCACCAGAGACAGGGCAATACGAGCAGTACTTC.

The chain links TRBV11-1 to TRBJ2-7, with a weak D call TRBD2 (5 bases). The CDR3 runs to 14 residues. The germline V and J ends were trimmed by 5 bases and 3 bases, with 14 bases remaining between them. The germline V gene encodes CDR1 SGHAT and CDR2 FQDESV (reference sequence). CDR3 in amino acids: CASSQPGKVYEQYF. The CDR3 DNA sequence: TGTGCCAGCAGCCAACCCGGGAAAGTCTACGAGCAGTACTTC.

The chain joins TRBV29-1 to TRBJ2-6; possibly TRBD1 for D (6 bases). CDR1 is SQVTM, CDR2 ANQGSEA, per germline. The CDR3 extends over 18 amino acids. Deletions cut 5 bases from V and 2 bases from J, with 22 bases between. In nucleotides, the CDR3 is TGCAGCGTTCGGAAGGACAGCCCTTTATACCCTGGGGCCAACGTCCTGACTTTC. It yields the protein CSVRKDSPLYPGANVLTF.

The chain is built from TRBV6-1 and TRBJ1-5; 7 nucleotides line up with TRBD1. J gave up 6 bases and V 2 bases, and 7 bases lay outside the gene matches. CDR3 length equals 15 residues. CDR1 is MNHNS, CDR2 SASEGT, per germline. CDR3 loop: CASSEMDRSGQPQHF. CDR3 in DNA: TGTGCCAGCAGTGAAATGGACAGGTCCGGTCAGCCCCAGCATTTT.

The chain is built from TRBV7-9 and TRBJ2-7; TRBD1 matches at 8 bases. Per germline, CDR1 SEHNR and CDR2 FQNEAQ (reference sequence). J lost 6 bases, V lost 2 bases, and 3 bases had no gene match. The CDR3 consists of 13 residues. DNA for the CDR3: TGTGCCAGCAGCTTAAGCAGGGGGCTCGAGCAGTACTTC. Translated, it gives CASSLSRGLEQYF.

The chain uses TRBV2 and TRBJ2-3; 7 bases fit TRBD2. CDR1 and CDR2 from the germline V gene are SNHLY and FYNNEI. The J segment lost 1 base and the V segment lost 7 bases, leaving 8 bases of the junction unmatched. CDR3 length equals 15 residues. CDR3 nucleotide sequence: TGTGCCAGCATTTTCTCGCGGGAGCGCACAGATACGCAGTATTTT. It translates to CASIFSRERTDTQYF.

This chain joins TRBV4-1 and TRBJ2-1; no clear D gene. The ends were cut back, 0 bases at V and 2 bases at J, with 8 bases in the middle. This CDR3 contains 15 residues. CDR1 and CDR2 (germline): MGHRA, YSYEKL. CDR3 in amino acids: CASSQDRMTYNEQFF. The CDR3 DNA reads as TGCGCCAGCAGCCAAGACCGGATGACCTACAATGAGCAGTTCTTC.

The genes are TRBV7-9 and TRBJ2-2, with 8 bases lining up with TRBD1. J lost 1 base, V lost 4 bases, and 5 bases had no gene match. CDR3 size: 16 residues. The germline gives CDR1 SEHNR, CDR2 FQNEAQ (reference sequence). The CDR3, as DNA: TGTGCCAGCAGCTGGACAGGGTTAAAGAACACCGGGGAGCTGTTTTTT. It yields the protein CASSWTGLKNTGELFF.